This TCR beta chain was recorded in a study of blood T cell repertoires in COVID-19. As for the study in general: Whether acute or convalescent, the COVID-19 samples came from the United States, Italy and Spain. PBMCs, B-cell-depleted T cells, or T cells were the source of the cDNA or gDNA that made up the material.

V shed 7 bases, J shed 3 bases, and the junction held 20 bases outside the gene matches. Germline CDR1 SEHNR, CDR2 FQNEAQ (reference sequence). The CDR3 is made up of 19 amino acids. Methods used by the authors: Amplified reference gene primers provided the basis for estimating nucleated cell counts. Some clones are missing from TCRdb's copy, which holds only in-frame ones; the method was immunoSEQ multiplex PCR. The V and J calls and clone size come from that table; D and trimming were worked out from the DNA. The sample yields some 78,000 clones, around nine tenths seen once. The source material was peripheral blood. The TCR sequence derives from a woman of 80 years or more with active or convalescent COVID-19. This rearrangement joins TRBV7-9 to TRBJ1-2; 10 bases fit TRBD1. CDR3 sequence reads: CASTRRTGTGELGHYGYTF. The DNA of the CDR3 is TGTGCCAGCACCCGAAGAACCGGGACAGGGGAGTTGGGGCACTATGGCTACACCTTC. The variable domain in full, with the rest retrieved from reference TRBV7-9 and TRBJ1-2, is DTGVSQNPRHKITKRGQNVTFRCDPISEHNRLYWYRQTLGQGPEFLTYFQNEAQLEKSRLLSDRFSAERPKGSFSTLEIQRTEQGDSAMYLCASTRRTGTGELGHYGYTFGSGTRLTVV.